This TCR beta chain was recovered during a study of T cell responses to AZD1222 COVID-19 vaccine. Study-level results: Females outnumbered males among donors, who were mostly white British; clonal diversity was possibly underestimated.

As regards this clone: What it recognizes is unknown.

Profiled with immunoSEQ multiplex PCR; TCRdb holds only in-frame clones, not every one. The data hold 50,000 to 70,000 clones, with about 85% observed a single time. The CDR3 is 16 amino acids. CDR1 is MDHEN, CDR2 SYDVKM, per germline. J gave up 6 bases and V 1 base, and 8 bases lay outside the gene matches. This specimen was peripheral blood, taken on day 0 of MenACWY control vaccination. The chain has TRBV28 and TRBJ1-5, with 8 bases that match TRBD1. The TCR originated in an adult in good health. The CDR3, as DNA: TGTGCCAGCAGTTTATACTCGCAGGGGGCAGGTCAGCCCCAGCATTTT. This sequence encodes CASSLYSQGAGQPQHF. Together with reference TRBV28 and TRBJ1-5, the CDR3 gives the full variable domain: DVKVTQSSRYLVKRTGEKVFLECVQDMDHENMFWYRQDPGLGLRLIYFSYDVKMKEKGDIPEGYSVSREKKERFSLILESASTNQTSMYLCASSLYSQGAGQPQHFGDGTRLSIL.